This T cell receptor (beta chain) was recorded in a study of blood T cell repertoires in COVID-19. Study-wide context: The analysed material was cDNA or gDNA that came from T cells, B-cell-depleted T cells, or PBMCs.

The CDR3 totals 12 residues. In germline, CDR1 is MDHEN, CDR2 SYDVKM. Deletions cut 4 bases from V and 8 bases from J, with 10 bases between. How the authors handled the data: Amplification from reference gene primers served as the basis for estimated nucleated cell counts. Assay: immunoSEQ multiplex PCR; the TCRdb copy retains only in-frame clones and omits some. That table furnishes V, J and clone size, whereas the DNA furnished D and trimming. The sample lists roughly 100,000 clones, more than 75% occurring once. The sequence came from an elderly woman with active COVID-19. Sequenced input: peripheral blood. The V call is TRBV28, the J call TRBJ2-3; D is undetermined. The CDR3 sequence is CASSYSDTTQYF. DNA of the CDR3: TGTGCCAGCAGTTACTCCGACACTACGCAGTATTTT.